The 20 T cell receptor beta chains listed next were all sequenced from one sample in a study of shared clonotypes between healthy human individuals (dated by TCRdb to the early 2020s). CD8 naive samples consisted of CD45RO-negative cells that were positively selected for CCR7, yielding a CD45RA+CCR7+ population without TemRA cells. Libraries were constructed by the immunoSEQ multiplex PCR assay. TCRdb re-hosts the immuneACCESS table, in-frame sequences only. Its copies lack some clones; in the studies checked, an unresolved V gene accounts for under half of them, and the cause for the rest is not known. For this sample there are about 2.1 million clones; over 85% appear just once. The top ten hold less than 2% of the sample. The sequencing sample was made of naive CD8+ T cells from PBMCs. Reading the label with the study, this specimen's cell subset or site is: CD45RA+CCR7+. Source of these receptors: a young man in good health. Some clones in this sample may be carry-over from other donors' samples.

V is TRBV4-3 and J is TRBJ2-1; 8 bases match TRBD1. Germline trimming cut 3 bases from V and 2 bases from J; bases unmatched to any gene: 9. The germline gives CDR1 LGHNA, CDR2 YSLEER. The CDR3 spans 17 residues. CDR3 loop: CASSQAEDREAYNEQFF. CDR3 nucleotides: TGCGCCAGCAGCCAGGCAGAGGACAGGGAAGCCTACAATGAGCAGTTCTTC.

CDR3 amino acids: CSVPQAPLEQYF. The CDR3 DNA follows: TGCAGCGTTCCCCAGGCCCCCCTCGAGCAGTACTTC. The chain employs TRBV29-1 and TRBJ2-7; no definite D call. From germline, CDR1 is SQVTM and CDR2 ANQGSEA. V dropped 5 bases and J dropped 6 bases, with 14 bases sitting between them. The CDR3 totals 12 residues.

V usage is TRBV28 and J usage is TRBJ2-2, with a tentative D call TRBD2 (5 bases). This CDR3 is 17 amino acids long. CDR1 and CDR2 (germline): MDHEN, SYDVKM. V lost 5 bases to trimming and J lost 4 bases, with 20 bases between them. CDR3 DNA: TGTGCCAGCAGTCAATCAGGATGGACTCGTCTCACCGGGGAGCTGTTTTTT. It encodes CASSQSGWTRLTGELFF. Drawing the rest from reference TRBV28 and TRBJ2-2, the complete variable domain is DVKVTQSSRYLVKRTGEKVFLECVQDMDHENMFWYRQDPGLGLRLIYFSYDVKMKEKGDIPEGYSVSREKKERFSLILESASTNQTSMYLCASSQSGWTRLTGELFFGEGSRLTVL.

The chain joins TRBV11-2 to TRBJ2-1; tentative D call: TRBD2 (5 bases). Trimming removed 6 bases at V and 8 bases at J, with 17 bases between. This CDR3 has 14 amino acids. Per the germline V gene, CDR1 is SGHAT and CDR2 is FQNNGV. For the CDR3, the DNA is TGTGCCAGCAGTAGCGCGCTAAGGTTGGATGAGCAGTTCTTC. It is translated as CASSSALRLDEQFF.

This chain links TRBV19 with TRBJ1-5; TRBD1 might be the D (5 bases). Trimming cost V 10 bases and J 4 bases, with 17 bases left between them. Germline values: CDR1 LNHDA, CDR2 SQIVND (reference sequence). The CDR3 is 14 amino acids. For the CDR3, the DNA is TGTGCCACTCTCCCCGGGACGGGAAATCAGCCCCAGCATTTT. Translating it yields CATLPGTGNQPQHF.

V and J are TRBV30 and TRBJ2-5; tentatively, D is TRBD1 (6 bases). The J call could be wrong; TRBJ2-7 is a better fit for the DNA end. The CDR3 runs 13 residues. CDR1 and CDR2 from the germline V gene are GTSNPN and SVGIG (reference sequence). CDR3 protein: CAWSLHPGAEQYF. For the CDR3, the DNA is TGTGCCTGGAGTTTACACCCAGGGGCCGAGCAGTACTTC.

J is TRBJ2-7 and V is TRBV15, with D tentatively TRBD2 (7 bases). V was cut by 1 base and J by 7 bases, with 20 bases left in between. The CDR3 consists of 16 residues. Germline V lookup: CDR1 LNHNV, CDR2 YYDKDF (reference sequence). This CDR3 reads CATSRGFGGRAREQYF. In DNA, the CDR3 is TGTGCCACCAGCAGAGGTTTCGGGGGGCGAGCGCGGGAGCAGTACTTC. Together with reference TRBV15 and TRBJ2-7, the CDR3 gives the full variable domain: DAMVIQNPRYQVTQFGKPVTLSCSQTLNHNVMYWYQQKSSQAPKLLFHYYDKDFNNEADTPDNFQSRRPNTSFCFLDIRSPGLGDTAMYLCATSRGFGGRAREQYFGPGTRLTVT.

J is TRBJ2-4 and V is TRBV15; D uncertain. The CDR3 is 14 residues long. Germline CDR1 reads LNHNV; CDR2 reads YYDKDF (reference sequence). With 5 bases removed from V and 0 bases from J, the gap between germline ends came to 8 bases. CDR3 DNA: TGTGCCACCAGCCTCGGAATAGCCAAAAACATTCAGTACTTC. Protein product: CATSLGIAKNIQYF.

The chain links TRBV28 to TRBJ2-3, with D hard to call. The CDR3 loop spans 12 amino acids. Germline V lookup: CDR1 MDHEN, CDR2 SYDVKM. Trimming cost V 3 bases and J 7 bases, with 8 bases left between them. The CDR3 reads CASSFNGHTQYF. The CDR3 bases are TGTGCCAGCAGTTTTAACGGCCATACGCAGTATTTT.

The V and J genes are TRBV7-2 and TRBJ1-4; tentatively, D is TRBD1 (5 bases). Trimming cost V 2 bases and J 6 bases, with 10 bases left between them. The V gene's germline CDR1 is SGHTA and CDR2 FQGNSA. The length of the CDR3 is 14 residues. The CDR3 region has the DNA TGTGCCAGCAGCTTAAGTTCAGGGTATGAAAAACTGTTTTTT. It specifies CASSLSSGYEKLFF. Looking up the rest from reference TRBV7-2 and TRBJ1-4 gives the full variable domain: GAGVSQSPSNKVTEKGKDVELRCDPISGHTALYWYRQSLGQGLEFLIYFQGNSAPDKSGLPSDRFSAERTGGSVSTLTIQRTQQEDSAVYLCASSLSSGYEKLFFGSGTQLSVL.

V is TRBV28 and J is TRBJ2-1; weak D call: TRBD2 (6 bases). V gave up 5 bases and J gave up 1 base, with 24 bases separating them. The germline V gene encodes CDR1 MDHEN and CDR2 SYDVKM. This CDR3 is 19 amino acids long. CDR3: CASSPLGILPGASYNEQFF. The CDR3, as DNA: TGTGCCAGCAGTCCTCTAGGGATACTACCGGGAGCATCCTACAATGAGCAGTTCTTC.

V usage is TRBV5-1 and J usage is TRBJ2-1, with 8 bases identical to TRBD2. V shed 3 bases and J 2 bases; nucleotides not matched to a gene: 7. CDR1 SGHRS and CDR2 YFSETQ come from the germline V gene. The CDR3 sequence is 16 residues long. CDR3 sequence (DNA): TGCGCCAGCAGCTCCCTACCAGCGGGAGCCTACAATGAGCAGTTCTTC. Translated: CASSSLPAGAYNEQFF.

The CDR3 reads CATSRDKGTVNTGELFF. CDR3 bases: TGTGCCACCAGCAGAGACAAAGGGACAGTCAACACCGGGGAGCTGTTTTTT. The genes are TRBV15 and TRBJ2-2; 7 nucleotides align to TRBD1. CDR1 and CDR2 from the germline V gene are LNHNV and YYDKDF (reference sequence). The CDR3 totals 17 residues. V lost 0 bases, J lost 2 bases, and 6 bases stayed unmatched. The full variable domain, rest sourced from reference TRBV15 and TRBJ2-2, is DAMVIQNPRYQVTQFGKPVTLSCSQTLNHNVMYWYQQKSSQAPKLLFHYYDKDFNNEADTPDNFQSRRPNTSFCFLDIRSPGLGDTAMYLCATSRDKGTVNTGELFFGEGSRLTVL.

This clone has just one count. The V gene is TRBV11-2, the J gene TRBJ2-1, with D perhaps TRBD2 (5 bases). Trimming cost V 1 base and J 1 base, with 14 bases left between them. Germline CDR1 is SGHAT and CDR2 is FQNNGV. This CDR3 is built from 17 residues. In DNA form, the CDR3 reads TGTGCCAGCAGCTTAGCATTAAGCGGTAGTTCCTACAATGAGCAGTTCTTC. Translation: CASSLALSGSSYNEQFF.

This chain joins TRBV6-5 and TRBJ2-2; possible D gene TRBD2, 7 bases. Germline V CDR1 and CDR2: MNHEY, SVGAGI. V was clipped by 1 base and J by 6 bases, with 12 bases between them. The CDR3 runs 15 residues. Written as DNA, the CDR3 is TGTGCCAGCAGTTACTATGAAGGGGGGGCCGGGGAGCTGTTTTTT. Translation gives CASSYYEGGAGELFF.

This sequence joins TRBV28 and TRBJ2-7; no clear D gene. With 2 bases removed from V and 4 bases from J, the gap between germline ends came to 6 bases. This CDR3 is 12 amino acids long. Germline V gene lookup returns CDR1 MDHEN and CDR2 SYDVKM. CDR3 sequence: CASSLIGYEQYF. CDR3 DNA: TGTGCCAGCAGTTTAATAGGGTACGAGCAGTACTTC. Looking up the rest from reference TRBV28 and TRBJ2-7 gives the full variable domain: DVKVTQSSRYLVKRTGEKVFLECVQDMDHENMFWYRQDPGLGLRLIYFSYDVKMKEKGDIPEGYSVSREKKERFSLILESASTNQTSMYLCASSLIGYEQYFGPGTRLTVT.

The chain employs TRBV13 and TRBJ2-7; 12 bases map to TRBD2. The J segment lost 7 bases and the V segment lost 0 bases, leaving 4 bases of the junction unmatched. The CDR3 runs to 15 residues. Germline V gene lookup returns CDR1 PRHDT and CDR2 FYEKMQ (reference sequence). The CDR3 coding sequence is TGTGCCAGCAGCTTAGGAGCTAGCGGGAGGGGTGAGCAGTACTTC. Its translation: CASSLGASGRGEQYF.

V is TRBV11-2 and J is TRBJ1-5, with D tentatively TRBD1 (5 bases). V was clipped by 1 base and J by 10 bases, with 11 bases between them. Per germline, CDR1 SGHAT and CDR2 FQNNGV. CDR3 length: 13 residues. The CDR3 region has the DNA TGTGCCAGCAGCTTAGGGGGGTGGGGTCCCCAGCATTTT. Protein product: CASSLGGWGPQHF.

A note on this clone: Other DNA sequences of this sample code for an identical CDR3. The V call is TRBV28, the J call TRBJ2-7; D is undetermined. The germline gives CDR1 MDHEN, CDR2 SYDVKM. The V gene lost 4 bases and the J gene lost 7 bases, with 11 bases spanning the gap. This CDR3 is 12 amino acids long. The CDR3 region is CASSSRLGEQYF. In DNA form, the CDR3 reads TGTGCCAGCAGTTCTAGGTTGGGGGAGCAGTACTTC.

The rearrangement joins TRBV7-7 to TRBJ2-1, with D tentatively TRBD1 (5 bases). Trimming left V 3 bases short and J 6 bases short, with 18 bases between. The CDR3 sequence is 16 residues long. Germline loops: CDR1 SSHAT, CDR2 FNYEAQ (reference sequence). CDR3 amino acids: CASSLADWGPGNEQFF. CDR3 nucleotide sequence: TGTGCCAGCAGCTTGGCAGACTGGGGCCCCGGCAATGAGCAGTTCTTC.